Below, one T cell receptor beta chain is given with its context. Its cognate antigen has yet to be identified. The input lacks base qualities; no much larger clone sits a single base away. The data were taken from a study of cytomegalovirus exposure and HLA in healthy donors (dated by TCRdb to the late 2010s). At the level of the whole study: According to an earlier analysis of 587 of the donors, some 180 million T cells yielded 120 million or so unique TCR beta sequences and around 300 Gb of sequence data. An earlier analysis of nearly 600 of the donors applied high-throughput TCR beta sequencing to assess whether each TCR beta V gene segment acted as functional or pseudogenic. The study combined high-throughput TCR immunosequencing, statistical association of individual TCRs with disease status, and machine learning to predict cytomegalovirus infection status. Roughly 290 gigabases of sequencing data and 70 million to 100 million unique TCR sequences made up an early release that covered 500 to 650 HLA-typed donors. Alongside the repertoire data, information on donor age, sex, ethnicity and CMV serostatus was compiled. Roughly 5 DR-DQ haplotypes were handled as single units for association and clustering, since linkage in the cohort was strong. Of the roughly 400 genotyped donors, more than 75% were placed in the genetic ancestry cluster associated with self-reported Caucasian donors. Rather than drawing on any new phenotypic data, the later analysis identified candidate immune exposures from TCR beta sequences and the way those sequences occurred across donors. A later analysis re-examined previously published TCR beta repertoires from more than 600 donors and added high-resolution HLA genotyping to investigate patterns of TCR occurrence. Class I and class II HLA loci were covered by the typing at four-digit resolution. The study used immunosequencing to profile the T cell repertoires of several hundred subjects and linked those repertoires to cytomegalovirus serostatus. The study was designed to test whether signatures of past pathogen exposure could be identified by cataloging public T cell receptors. Among a few hundred genotyped donors of the cohort, an average of roughly 240,000 unique TCR beta nucleotide sequences were sequenced per donor, 15% to 20% of them non-productive. Typing coverage differed by locus: A, B, C, DRB1 and DQB1 were typed in roughly 629-630 donors, DQA1 in approximately 520, DPA1 in some 600, and DPB1 in 450 to 490. Every repertoire in the discovery cohort had been generated on one and the same sequencing platform. In a later genetic analysis, genome-wide SNP genotypes for about three fifths of the roughly 670 donors were used, and that subset was treated as a discovery cohort. A separate validation cohort of roughly 110 different subjects was used in addition to the roughly 700-subject first cohort.

The full study reports these points: In a later analysis, the rate of TCR association differed among HLA loci, with DRB1 alleles having the most associated TCRs and HLA-C alleles having the fewest. Assigning TCR associations to individual alleles was difficult when HLA alleles, especially DR and DQ, strongly co-occurred. A further reported finding was that TCR beta sequences accurately predicted the HLA-A and HLA-B alleles for most subjects in the first cohort. At a false discovery rate of 0.05, a later analysis linked approximately 18,000 TCR beta sequences to specific HLA alleles. It was suggested by the authors that the approach could potentially be generalized to other disease states and immunological phenotypes. In an earlier analysis of under 600 of the donors, most TCR beta V segments were observed in productive rearrangements about 87% or about 30% of the time, broadly matching IMGT annotations. Correlated functional status among segregating V segments might reflect linkage disequilibrium, but an unknown experimental factor could not be ruled out. The earlier analysis of 450 to 700 of the donors excluded about 16 rarely observed V segments, including chromosome 9 orphons, because counts were too low. A cluster of highly shared sequence variants was judged likely to represent a technical artifact of the sequencing pipeline. In a later genetic analysis, a missense DCLRE1C variant was associated with V-gene and J-gene trimming of TCR beta chains, and the association was replicated in an independent cohort. In both the original and validation cohorts, the classifier was reported to diagnose cytomegalovirus status with high specificity and sensitivity. Because HLA typing was unavailable for some donors at each locus, only the typed subset was used in association tests. Most TCR sequences were observed very rarely across donors, whereas some public TCRs were present in many individuals. Presence/absence analyses assumed roughly uniform sequencing depth across donors, an assumption that may not hold. Several of the top co-occurrence clusters appeared to be linked to parvovirus B19, influenza, CMV and Epstein-Barr virus, according to a later analysis. In this cohort, only TCR beta chains were sequenced, and detectable features were limited by the absence of alpha or paired-chain data. Some IMGT-functional V segments, including TRBV6-2 and TRBV6-3, could not be distinguished by the 87-base-pair reads and were therefore excluded. Most CMV-associated TCR beta chains appeared to be HLA-restricted in a later analysis, and the HLA associations seemed to be driven largely by CMV exposure. For the cohort, immune exposure information was limited to CMV serostatus. A later genetic analysis reported fewer N-insertions in productive TCRs among donors in an Asian-associated ancestry cluster than the approximately 700-donor mean. In vitro tests confirmed that three of the cytomegalovirus-associated TCR beta chains recognize cytomegalovirus antigens. In a later analysis, HLA-associated TCR beta chains were found to be more clonally expanded and to have lower generation probabilities than equally common non-associated chains. The study gave a list of 150 to 200 TCR beta chains associated with cytomegalovirus.

The cohort comprised fewer than 750 healthy bone marrow donors. All cohort members were sampled while nominally healthy, although unrecorded immune exposures were likely present. The donor tested CMV seropositive, placing the donor among the 289 seropositive members of the cohort. Each donor provided a peripheral blood sample, and peripheral blood mononuclear cells were used for TCR beta sequencing. The Qiagen DNeasy Blood Extraction Kit was used to extract genomic DNA from the blood cell samples. V drops 10 bases and J drops 3 bases, leaving 16 bases in between. CDR1 LGHNA and CDR2 YNFKEQ are derived from the germline V gene. Spanning cysteine to phenylalanine, the CDR3 consists of 13 amino acids. The kept DNA is CDR3 alone, 39 bases in frame from the first base. The library was made by the immunoSEQ multiplex PCR assay. The multiplex PCR relied on a mix of 60 forward primers for TCR Vbeta segments and 13 reverse primers for TCR Jbeta segments. A multiplex PCR assay on genomic DNA amplified the CDR3 region of rearranged TCR beta genes. The amplified TCR beta libraries were sequenced on the Illumina HiSeq System as 87-base-pair reads. On the study's bioinformatics: A later analysis tallied 75 million to 95 million unique TCR beta chains across the roughly 610 repertoires, and some 10 million of those chains were shared by two or more donors. To remove PCR and sequencing errors, raw reads were error-corrected and collapsed into unique sequences using a nearest-neighbor algorithm that merged closely related sequences. V, D and J gene segments were assigned by aligning CDR3 sequences to IMGT reference sequences. Each retained sequence needed at least a six-nucleotide match to both a V gene segment and a J gene segment. Rearrangements were called productive when the CDR3 lacked stop codons and stayed in frame with V and J; all others were non-productive. CDR3 was defined according to IMGT convention as the region running from the second conserved V-encoded cysteine to the conserved J-encoded phenylalanine. The earlier analysis of more than 450 of the donors excluded sequences that lacked an unambiguous match to a single V gene segment. In an earlier analysis of a few hundred of the donors, a V segment was called functional when productive rearrangements were above 56.7%, and segregating when the standard deviation between donors exceeded 5%. To diagnose cytomegalovirus status from the catalog of TCR beta chain sequences, a statistical classification framework was built. In a later analysis, TCR nucleotide sequences were compared against IMGT/GENE-DB human TR gene sequences so that V and J genes could be assigned. A later analysis assigned CDR3 sequences and most-parsimonious VDJ recombination scenarios with the TCRdist pipeline. In a later analysis, every TCR beta chain was defined by the combination of its CDR3 amino acid sequence and its V-gene family, and reads without a unique V-gene family were dropped. In a later analysis, approximately 640 highly shared, low-generation-probability nucleotide sequences were removed to address suspected cross-contamination and a sequencing artifact. In a later analysis, a clonal expansion index was calculated for each public chain from normalized within-repertoire ranks of inferred template counts. Generation probabilities in a later analysis came from a VDJ recombination model fitted to out-of-frame rearrangements, and those results were checked against IGoR. In a later analysis, TCR-TCR, TCR-HLA and TCR-CMV co-occurrence was scored with hypergeometric tests, and a repertoire-size bias correction was applied to TCR pairs. A later analysis estimated false discovery rates by permuting HLA or CMV assignments 20 times. In a later analysis, co-occurring TCRs were grouped using DBSCAN, with TCRdist sequence similarity added in when clustering inside HLA-allele-positive subsets. Co-occurrence clustering excluded repertoires with fewer than 30,000 or more than 120,000 public chains, plus five with anomalous nucleotide sharing. TCRdb's version of the immuneACCESS table is confined to in-frame rearrangements and falls short of the full clone set. An unresolved V gene accounts for under half of the shortfall where checked; the remainder is of unknown origin. Clonal size and the V and J genes are those of that table, whereas D and trimming came from the DNA. Counted in this sample were 75,000 to 80,000 clones; 65% to 80% of them appeared once. About an eighth of the sample goes to the ten largest clones.

Sequenced material: PBMCs. The clonotype comes from a male donor in good health and CMV-seropositive. Recombination joined TRBV4-2 with TRBJ2-7; the D gene lacks a confident call. The CDR3 is CATRCSHYYEQYF. The bases read TGTGCCACCCGCTGCTCACACTACTACGAGCAGTACTTC.